Listed below are T cell receptor beta chains from one sample, sequenced in a study of cytomegalovirus exposure and HLA in healthy donors. Sequenced by immunoSEQ multiplex PCR; TCRdb stores in-frame clones only, minus some. The table includes around 150,000 clones, around 65% detected once. The specimen sequenced was PBMCs. These TCRs come from a young woman in good health and CMV-seropositive. CDR3s include the opening cysteine and the closing phenylalanine or tryptophan. D genes are given only for firm matches. Not all rows give a size; the values are once, few, many and, for expanded clones, a class.

CDR3nt: TGTGCCAGCAGTAAGGGACTAGCGGTAGCCAAAAACATTCAGTACTTC
CDR3aa: CASSKGLAVAKNIQYF
j_gene: TRBJ2-4
v_gene: TRBV6-6
d_gene: TRBD2
abundance: .

CDR3nt: TGTGCCAGCAGCGTAGCTTCGGGTGATACGCAGTATTTT
CDR3aa: CASSVASGDTQYF
j_gene: TRBJ2-3
v_gene: TRBV9
d_gene: .
abundance: .

CDR3nt: TGCGCCAGCAGCCAGTCGGGACAGTCGGAAAACATTCAGTACTTC
CDR3aa: CASSQSGQSENIQYF
j_gene: TRBJ2-4
v_gene: TRBV4-1
d_gene: TRBD1
abundance: .

CDR3nt: TGTGCCAGCAGCTTAGACGGAACAGGGGACACTGAAGCTTTCTTT
CDR3aa: CASSLDGTGDTEAFF
j_gene: TRBJ1-1
v_gene: TRBV11-3
d_gene: TRBD1
abundance: .

CDR3nt: TGTGCTAGTGGTTTGTCCCCCACCTATACCCAGTACTTC
CDR3aa: CASGLSPTYTQYF
j_gene: TRBJ2-5
v_gene: TRBV12-5
d_gene: .
abundance: .

CDR3nt: TGTGCCAGCAGTGCCCAGGGAGGAGAGTCACCCCTCCACTTT
CDR3aa: CASSAQGGESPLHF
j_gene: TRBJ1-6
v_gene: TRBV6-4
d_gene: .
abundance: few

CDR3nt: TGTGCCTGGAGTGTAGCGGTAGGCTACACCTTC
CDR3aa: CAWSVAVGYTF
j_gene: TRBJ1-2
v_gene: TRBV30
d_gene: .
abundance: .

CDR3nt: TGTGCCAGCAGCATTAGCGGGAGTGGCACAGATACGCAGTATTTT
CDR3aa: CASSISGSGTDTQYF
j_gene: TRBJ2-3
v_gene: TRBV2
d_gene: TRBD2
abundance: few

CDR3nt: TGTGCCAGCAGTTACTCGATAGGGGGCAACACTGAAGCTTTCTTT
CDR3aa: CASSYSIGGNTEAFF
j_gene: TRBJ1-1
v_gene: TRBV6-5
d_gene: TRBD1
abundance: .

CDR3nt: TGCAGCGTTGAGCCCCCGGGACTCAGCGATACGCAGTATTTT
CDR3aa: CSVEPPGLSDTQYF
j_gene: TRBJ2-3
v_gene: TRBV29-1
d_gene: .
abundance: few

CDR3nt: TGTGCCAGCAGCTTATCCGGGGTATGGGGTTACCAGCCCCAGCATTTT
CDR3aa: CASSLSGVWGYQPQHF
j_gene: TRBJ1-5
v_gene: TRBV7-2
d_gene: .
abundance: .

CDR3nt: TGCGCCAGCACCTTGGGACAGGGCTTGATCAATGAAAAACTGTTTTTT
CDR3aa: CASTLGQGLINEKLFF
j_gene: TRBJ1-4
v_gene: TRBV5-1
d_gene: TRBD1
abundance: few

CDR3nt: TGTGCCACTACTATTCTGACAGGGGGCTTTGAGACCCAGTACTTC
CDR3aa: CATTILTGGFETQYF
j_gene: TRBJ2-5
v_gene: TRBV2
d_gene: TRBD1
abundance: few

CDR3nt: TGTGCCAGCAGCCCTAGCGGGCCCCCCGCGGCCTACGAGCAGTACTTC
CDR3aa: CASSPSGPPAAYEQYF
j_gene: TRBJ2-7
v_gene: TRBV7-2
d_gene: TRBD2
abundance: few

CDR3nt: TGTGCCAGCAGTGACCCTAGCGGGAGTGACGAGCAGTACTTC
CDR3aa: CASSDPSGSDEQYF
j_gene: TRBJ2-7
v_gene: TRBV25-1
d_gene: TRBD2
abundance: .